One T cell receptor beta chain is described in this entry. This entry is derived from a study of cytomegalovirus exposure and HLA in healthy donors. The CDR3 is 15 amino acids. V dropped 1 base and J dropped 5 bases, with 14 bases sitting between them. Germline V gives CDR1 MGHRA, CDR2 YSYEKL. This PCR relied on a set of 60 Vbeta primers and 13 Jbeta primers. Libraries were prepared by immunoSEQ multiplex PCR; TCRdb keeps only in-frame clonotypes and omits some of them. The table lists roughly 100,000 clones, about 70% of them singletons, with roughly 2.7% in the top ten. The sequence was collected from a man aged 50-59 years in good health and CMV-seropositive. Sequencing was done on a sample of PBMCs. The rearrangement uses TRBV4-1 and TRBJ2-5, with D perhaps matching TRBD2 (6 bases). The CDR3 spells CASSQGSGGGETQYF. The CDR3 DNA sequence: TGCGCCAGCAGCCAAGGGTCGGGTGGGGGGGAGACCCAGTACTTC.